A selection of T cell receptor beta chains follows, all from one sample in a study of T cells in Graves' hyperthyroidism and ophthalmopathy. TCRdb reanalysed the multiplex PCR reads using MiXCR and keeps one entry per CDR3 protein. Of 150,000 or so distinct CDR3 sequences in the sample, 22% were seen once. The sample consisted of blood. These receptors were collected from a woman aged 50 to 60 with Graves' hyperthyroidism that later progressed to Graves' ophthalmopathy. The CDR3 runs from the conserved cysteine through the conserved F or W.

>TRBJ2-7|TRBV20-1
CSAPGLLADPRSEQYF
>TRBJ1-1|TRBV15
CATSRGVSRNTEAFF
>TRBJ1-1|TRBV5-1
CASSLGGGLNTEAFF
>TRBJ1-2|TRBV30
CACPGGDHNYGYTF
>TRBJ1-2|TRBV20-1
CSARAGTLYTF
>TRBJ1-5|TRBV12-3/TRBV12-4
CASRPGSGNQPQHF
>TRBJ2-7|TRBV19
CASSNPRTGGYEQYF
>TRBJ1-1|TRBV4-1
CASSQVKGRTEAFF
>TRBJ2-7|TRBV28
CASSLHRRYEQYF
>TRBJ2-1|TRBV6-2/TRBV6-3
CASNFGDLGGYNEQFF
>TRBJ1-2|TRBV10-3
CAISESQMVTAPGGYTF
>TRBJ2-7|TRBV10-1
CASSETGAYEQYF
>TRBJ2-3|TRBV10-2
CASGGGGARDTQYF
>TRBJ1-5|TRBV2
CASSGGDHSNQSQHF
>TRBJ1-5|TRBV28
CASSIRQGQANQPQHF
>TRBJ2-7|TRBV27
CASSWGETYEQYF
>TRBJ2-3|TRBV6-2/TRBV6-3
CASSYRPSGIRDTQYF
>TRBJ2-3|TRBV5-1
CASGRNGITDTQYF
>TRBJ1-2|TRBV20-1
CSARDRQDYGYTF
>TRBJ2-1|TRBV5-1
CASSLEAGLPYNEQFF
>TRBJ1-6|TRBV20-1
CSAQKEMGEPPLHF
>TRBJ2-6|TRBV30
CAWSVLVSGANVLTF
>TRBJ1-1|TRBV28
CASSLQGVNTEAFF
>TRBJ2-3|TRBV11-1
CASSTGTSVTDTQYF